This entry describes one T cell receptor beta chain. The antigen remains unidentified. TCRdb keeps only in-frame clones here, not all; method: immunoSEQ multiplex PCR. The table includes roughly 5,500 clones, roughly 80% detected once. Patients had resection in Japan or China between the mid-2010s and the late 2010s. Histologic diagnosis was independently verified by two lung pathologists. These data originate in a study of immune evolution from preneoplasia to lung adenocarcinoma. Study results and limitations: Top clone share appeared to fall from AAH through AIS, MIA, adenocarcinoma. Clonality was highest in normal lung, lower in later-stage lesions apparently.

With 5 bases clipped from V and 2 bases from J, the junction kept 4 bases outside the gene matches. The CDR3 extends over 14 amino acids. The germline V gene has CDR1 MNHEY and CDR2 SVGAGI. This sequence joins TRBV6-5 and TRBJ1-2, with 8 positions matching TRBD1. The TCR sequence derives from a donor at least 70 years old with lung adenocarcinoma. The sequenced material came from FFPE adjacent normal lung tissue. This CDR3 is CASSGDRTNYGYTF. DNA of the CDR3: TGTGCCAGCAGTGGGGACAGGACGAACTATGGCTACACCTTC.